This TCR beta chain was identified during a study of T cell changes during pregnancy in multiple sclerosis. Produced via immunoSEQ multiplex PCR; TCRdb's table is partial and in-frame only. The sample records 30,000 to 45,000 clones, approximately 89% being singletons. The specimen was CD8+ T cells from peripheral blood mononuclear cells, collected in the third trimester of pregnancy. The clonotype originates from a female donor with multiple sclerosis, enrolled in a pregnancy study.

CDR3 region: CASSQGSGYTF. CDR3 DNA sequence: TGTGCCAGCAGCCAGGGCTCCGGCTACACCTTC. The chain employs TRBV9 and TRBJ1-2; tentative D call: TRBD1 (5 bases). Trimming pared 4 bases from V and 8 bases from J, leaving 9 bases between. Germline CDR1 is SGDLS and CDR2 is YYNGEE. CDR3 size: 11 residues.